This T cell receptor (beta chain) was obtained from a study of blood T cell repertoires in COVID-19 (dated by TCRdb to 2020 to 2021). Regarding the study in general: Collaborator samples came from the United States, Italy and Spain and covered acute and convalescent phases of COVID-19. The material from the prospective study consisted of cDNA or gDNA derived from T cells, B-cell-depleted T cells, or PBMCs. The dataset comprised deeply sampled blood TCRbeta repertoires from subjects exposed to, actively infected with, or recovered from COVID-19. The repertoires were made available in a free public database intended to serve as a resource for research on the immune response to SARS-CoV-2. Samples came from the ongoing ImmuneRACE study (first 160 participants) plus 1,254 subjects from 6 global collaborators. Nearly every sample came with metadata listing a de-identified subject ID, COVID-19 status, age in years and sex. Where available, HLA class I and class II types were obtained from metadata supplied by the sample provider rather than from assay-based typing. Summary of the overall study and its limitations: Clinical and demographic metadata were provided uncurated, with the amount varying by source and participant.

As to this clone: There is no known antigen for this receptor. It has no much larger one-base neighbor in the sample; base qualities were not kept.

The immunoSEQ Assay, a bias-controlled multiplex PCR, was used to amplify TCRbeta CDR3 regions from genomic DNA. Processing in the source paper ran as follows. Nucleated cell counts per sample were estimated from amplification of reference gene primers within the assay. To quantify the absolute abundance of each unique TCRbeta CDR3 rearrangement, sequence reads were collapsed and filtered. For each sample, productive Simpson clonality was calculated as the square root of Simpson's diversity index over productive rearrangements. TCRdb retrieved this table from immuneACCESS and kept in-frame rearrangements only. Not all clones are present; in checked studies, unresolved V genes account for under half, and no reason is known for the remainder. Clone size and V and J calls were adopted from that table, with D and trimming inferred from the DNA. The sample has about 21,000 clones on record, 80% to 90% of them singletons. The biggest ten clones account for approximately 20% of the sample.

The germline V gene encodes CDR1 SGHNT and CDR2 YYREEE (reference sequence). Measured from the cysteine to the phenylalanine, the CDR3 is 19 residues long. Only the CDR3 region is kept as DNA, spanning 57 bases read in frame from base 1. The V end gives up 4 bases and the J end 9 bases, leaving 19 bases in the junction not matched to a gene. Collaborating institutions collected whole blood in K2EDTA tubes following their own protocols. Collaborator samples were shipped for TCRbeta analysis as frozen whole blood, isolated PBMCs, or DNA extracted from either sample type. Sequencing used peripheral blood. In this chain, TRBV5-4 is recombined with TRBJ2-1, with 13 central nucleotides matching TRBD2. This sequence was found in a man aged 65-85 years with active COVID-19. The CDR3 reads CASSPISGTSGASGGEQFF. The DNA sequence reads TGTGCCAGCAGCCCGATTTCTGGGACTAGCGGGGCCTCGGGGGGTGAGCAGTTCTTC.